The 30 T cell receptor beta chains reported below all come from one sample, sequenced in a study of cytomegalovirus exposure and HLA in healthy donors. The primer mix had 60 Vbeta and 13 Jbeta primers. TCRdb's table, derived via immunoSEQ multiplex PCR, lists solely in-frame clones and lacks some. The table records approximately 300,000 clones, about 80% of them present only once. Source material: PBMCs. The source is a girl under 10 years old in good health and CMV-seronegative.

The chain joins TRBV5-1 to TRBJ1-6, with D perhaps matching TRBD1 (5 bases). CDR1 is SGHRS and CDR2 is YFSETQ in the germline V gene. Trimming shortened V by 2 bases and J by 9 bases, and 21 bases separated the two germline ends. This CDR3 spans 17 amino acids. The CDR3: CASSLGQVPPLGSPLHF. CDR3 nucleotide sequence: TGCGCCAGCAGCTTAGGACAAGTCCCTCCACTGGGTTCACCCCTCCACTTT.

This clone was seen just once. The chain links TRBV7-9 to TRBJ2-7; D possibly corresponds to TRBD2 (6 bases). Trimming took off 1 base at V and 3 bases at J, with 13 bases between the two ends. The germline CDR1 and CDR2 sequences are SEHNR and FQNEAQ (reference sequence). This CDR3 spans 15 amino acids. CDR3 in DNA: TGTGCCAGCAGCTTAGTCGGGGGAGCGAACTACGAGCAGTACTTC. Translation gives CASSLVGGANYEQYF.

This clone was seen a few times. Written as DNA, the CDR3 is TGTGCCAGCTCTCGAGGGGGGGCCGACACCGGGGAGCTGTTTTTT. Translated: CASSRGGADTGELFF. The chain has TRBV28 and TRBJ2-2, with D maybe TRBD2 (7 bases). The V gene's germline CDR1 is MDHEN and CDR2 SYDVKM. The CDR3 covers 15 residues. The V gene lost 8 bases and the J gene lost 3 bases, with 16 bases spanning the gap.

This chain connects TRBV30 to TRBJ1-2, with TRBD1 as a possible D gene (6 bases). V was pared by 3 bases and J by 0 bases, with 14 bases between. The CDR3 consists of 15 residues. Germline assignment: CDR1 GTSNPN and CDR2 SVGIG (reference sequence). The CDR3 DNA sequence: TGTGCCTGGAGAGGTTGGACAGATTCTAACTATGGCTACACCTTC. Translating it yields CAWRGWTDSNYGYTF.

J is TRBJ2-3 and V is TRBV5-1; D perhaps matches TRBD2 (6 bases). The CDR3 is 15 residues long. The germline V gene has CDR1 SGHRS and CDR2 YFSETQ. V shed 5 bases and J shed 0 bases, with 13 bases lying between them. The CDR3 DNA reads TGCGCCAGCAGAACATTCAGCGGGAGCACAGATACGCAGTATTTT. Its protein product is CASRTFSGSTDTQYF. Together with reference TRBV5-1 and TRBJ2-3, the CDR3 gives the full variable domain: KAGVTQTPRYLIKTRGQQVTLSCSPISGHRSVSWYQQTPGQGLQFLFEYFSETQRNKGNFPGRFSGRQFSNSRSEMNVSTLELGDSALYLCASRTFSGSTDTQYFGPGTRLTVL.

The chain links TRBV6-6 to TRBJ2-5; 7 bases fit TRBD2. V gave up 0 bases and J gave up 5 bases; unmatched junction bases: 6. The CDR3 length is 15 residues. The germline CDR1 and CDR2 sequences are MNHNY and SVGAGI (reference sequence). Written as DNA, the CDR3 is TGTGCCAGCAGTTACTCCAGCGGGGTCGGGGAGACCCAGTACTTC. Its translation is CASSYSSGVGETQYF.

The CDR3 bases are TGTGCCAGCAGTAACCAAGGACAGAATGGAAACACCATATATTTT. Translation gives CASSNQGQNGNTIYF. The rearrangement uses TRBV7-9 and TRBJ1-3, with a weak D call TRBD1 (6 bases). Trimming removed 6 bases at V and 3 bases at J, with 15 bases between. Germline-derived CDR1 and CDR2 are SEHNR and FQNEAQ (reference sequence). The CDR3 length is 15 residues.

In this sample, this clone turned up a few times. The genes are TRBV28 and TRBJ1-5; 7 nucleotides agree with TRBD1. This CDR3 region has 14 residues. Per germline, CDR1 MDHEN and CDR2 SYDVKM. With 6 bases clipped from V and 4 bases from J, the junction kept 6 bases outside the gene matches. The chain's CDR3 is CASRGQSKNQPQHF. CDR3 nucleotide sequence: TGTGCCAGCAGGGGACAGAGTAAAAATCAGCCCCAGCATTTT.

This clone has only one observation. This chain joins TRBV19 and TRBJ1-1; D gene uncertain. The CDR3 has 12 residues. V was shortened by 7 bases and J by 2 bases, with 8 bases between the two germline ends. Germline V gives CDR1 LNHDA, CDR2 SQIVND (reference sequence). The CDR3 here is CASKGANTEAFF. CDR3 nucleotide sequence: TGTGCCAGTAAGGGAGCTAACACTGAAGCTTTCTTT. The variable domain in full, completed from reference TRBV19 and TRBJ1-1, reads DGGITQSPKYLFRKEGQNVTLSCEQNLNHDAMYWYRQDPGQGLRLIYYSQIVNDFQKGDIAEGYSVSREKKESFPLTVTSAQKNPTAFYLCASKGANTEAFFGQGTRLTVV.

The V gene is TRBV6-5, the J gene TRBJ2-7, with 14 positions matching TRBD2. The CDR3 totals 15 residues. V dropped 2 bases and J dropped 5; count of bases not matched to a gene: 2. CDR1 and CDR2 (germline): MNHEY, SVGAGI. The CDR3 nucleotides are TGTGCCAGCAGTTACGGGACTAGCGGGAGCCACGAGCAGTACTTC. The encoded protein is CASSYGTSGSHEQYF.

This clone was counted once. The chain uses TRBV18 and TRBJ2-7; D ambiguous. Germline lookup yields CDR1 KGHSH and CDR2 LQKENI. V was pared by 0 bases and J by 0 bases, with 6 bases between. CDR3 length: 14 residues. CDR3 in DNA: TGTGCCAGCTCACCACCGAGAGCCTCCTACGAGCAGTACTTC. Translation: CASSPPRASYEQYF.

The chain links TRBV5-6 to TRBJ2-7, with D possibly matching TRBD1 (6 bases). The CDR3 runs 12 residues. The germline V gene encodes CDR1 SGHDT and CDR2 YYEEEE. V lost 3 bases and J lost 2, with 6 bases in between. The CDR3 loop is CASSWDTYEQYF. In DNA form, the CDR3 reads TGTGCCAGCAGCTGGGACACCTACGAGCAGTACTTC.

This clone was detected only a few times. The chain combines TRBV7-8 with TRBJ2-1, with D perhaps matching TRBD1 (5 bases). The V gene's germline CDR1 is SGHVS and CDR2 FQNEAQ. The CDR3 contains 13 residues. Trimming removed 5 bases from V and 9 bases from J, with 14 bases in between. The CDR3: CASSPILRGEQFF. The CDR3 nucleotides read TGTGCCAGCAGCCCCATACTTAGGGGTGAGCAGTTCTTC.

The chain uses TRBV7-3 and TRBJ2-5; TRBD2 matches at 10 bases. This CDR3 comprises 15 residues. With 3 bases clipped from V and 4 bases from J, the junction kept 5 bases outside the gene matches. The V gene's germline CDR1 is SGHTA and CDR2 FQGTGA. The CDR3 coding sequence is TGTGCCAGCAGCTTTAGCGGGGGGTGGAGAGAGACCCAGTACTTC. This codes for CASSFSGGWRETQYF.

The chain employs TRBV5-4 and TRBJ2-7, with D perhaps matching TRBD2 (6 bases). CDR1 and CDR2 (germline): SGHNT, YYREEE (reference sequence). Trimming pared 3 bases from V and 6 bases from J, leaving 10 bases between. The CDR3 is 12 residues long. This CDR3 is CASSWRVGEQYF. CDR3 nucleotide sequence: TGTGCCAGCAGCTGGAGGGTAGGCGAGCAGTACTTC.

This clone came up once. The J gene is TRBJ1-5, the V gene TRBV6-1; D is uncertain. CDR1 and CDR2 from the germline V gene are MNHNS and SASEGT. The length of the CDR3 is 13 residues. Trimming took 3 bases from V and 5 from J, leaving 8 bases between them. The CDR3 coding sequence is TGTGCCAGCAGTGATAAGGGAGATCAGCCCCAGCATTTT. The encoded protein is CASSDKGDQPQHF.

This clone occurred a few times. This sequence joins TRBV20-1 and TRBJ2-1; a possible D gene is TRBD2 (5 bases). The length of the CDR3 is 11 residues. The V and J ends lost 5 bases and 8 bases respectively, with 10 bases between them. Looked up from germline, CDR1 is DFQATT and CDR2 is SNEGSKA (reference sequence). CDR3 DNA: TGCAGTGCTGAGCGGCGGGATGAGCAGTTCTTC. It translates to CSAERRDEQFF.

V gene TRBV6-6 combines with J gene TRBJ1-1; D gene ambiguous. This CDR3 has 15 amino acids. Germline V lookup: CDR1 MNHNY, CDR2 SVGAGI (reference sequence). V dropped 0 bases and J dropped 5 bases, with 13 bases sitting between them. The CDR3 spells CASSYSPRVETEAFF. The DNA of the CDR3 is TGTGCCAGCAGTTACTCGCCGAGGGTGGAGACTGAAGCTTTCTTT.

The chain links TRBV5-4 to TRBJ2-5, with 7 bases lining up with TRBD2. V gave up 0 bases and J gave up 1 base; unmatched junction bases: 3. CDR3 length: 15 amino acids. Germline CDR1 and CDR2: SGHNT and YYREEE (reference sequence). The CDR3 nucleotides read TGTGCCAGCAGCTTGGTGTCGGGGGGCCAAGAGACCCAGTACTTC. This encodes CASSLVSGGQETQYF.

In this sample, this clone turned up once. The rearrangement joins TRBV14 to TRBJ1-2, with TRBD1 matching over 7 bases. The CDR3 runs to 14 residues. With 4 bases clipped from V and 0 bases from J, the junction kept 2 bases outside the gene matches. Germline lookup yields CDR1 SGHDN and CDR2 FVKESK. The CDR3 sequence is CASSRTGPNYGYTF. The CDR3 DNA reads as TGTGCCAGCAGCCGGACAGGTCCTAACTATGGCTACACCTTC.

The chain couples TRBV6-1 to TRBJ1-6; 7 bases agree with TRBD1. The trim removed 6 bases at V and 10 bases at J, leaving 9 bases unmatched. The germline V gene encodes CDR1 MNHNS and CDR2 SASEGT. The CDR3 has 14 residues. This chain's CDR3 is CASSPGQSLSPLHF. The CDR3 DNA follows: TGTGCCAGCAGCCCGGGACAGAGTTTATCACCCCTCCACTTT.

The chain uses TRBV7-3 and TRBJ2-1; a possible D gene is TRBD1 (5 bases). CDR1 and CDR2 from the germline V gene are SGHTA and FQGTGA. The CDR3 consists of 14 residues. The V end lost 2 bases, the J end lost 2 bases, and 7 bases lay between the germline ends. The CDR3 region is CASSLADTYNEQFF. CDR3 in DNA: TGTGCCAGCAGCTTAGCGGACACCTACAATGAGCAGTTCTTC. Full variable domain (outside the CDR3, taken from reference TRBV7-3 and TRBJ2-1): GAGVSQTPSNKVTEKGKYVELRCDPISGHTALYWYRQSLGQGPEFLIYFQGTGAADDSGLPNDRFFAVRPEGSVSTLKIQRTERGDSAVYLCASSLADTYNEQFFGPGTRLTVL.

This clone was detected only once. This chain links TRBV28 with TRBJ2-2; D may be TRBD2 (6 bases). Germline values: CDR1 MDHEN, CDR2 SYDVKM. Trimming stripped 8 bases from V and 6 bases from J, with 10 bases between. CDR3 length: 12 amino acids. CDR3: CASRGEAGELFF. The CDR3 nucleotides are TGTGCCAGCCGAGGGGAGGCCGGGGAGCTGTTTTTT. Variable domain in full (rest from reference TRBV28 and TRBJ2-2): DVKVTQSSRYLVKRTGEKVFLECVQDMDHENMFWYRQDPGLGLRLIYFSYDVKMKEKGDIPEGYSVSREKKERFSLILESASTNQTSMYLCASRGEAGELFFGEGSRLTVL.

The CDR3 spells CASSVGGEDSPLHF. The CDR3 DNA follows: TGTGCCAGCAGCGTAGGGGGAGAGGATTCACCCCTCCACTTT. V usage is TRBV9 and J usage is TRBJ1-6, with unresolved D. The CDR3 runs to 14 residues. V lost 0 bases to trimming and J lost 8 bases, with 9 bases between them. The germline V gene encodes CDR1 SGDLS and CDR2 YYNGEE.

This clone occurred a few times. This chain connects TRBV5-5 to TRBJ1-1; possible D gene TRBD1, 6 bases. The CDR3 runs to 15 residues. Trimming pared 4 bases from V and 0 bases from J, leaving 13 bases between. Germline V gene data show CDR1 as SGHKS and CDR2 as YYEKEE (reference sequence). DNA of the CDR3: TGTGCCAGCAGCACCCTGCAGGGGATGAACACTGAAGCTTTCTTT. Its translation is CASSTLQGMNTEAFF.

The chain carries TRBV7-9 and TRBJ1-3; TRBD1 might be the D (6 bases). Germline assignment: CDR1 SEHNR and CDR2 FQNEAQ (reference sequence). V gave up 6 bases and J gave up 1 base, with 10 bases separating them. There are 14 residues in the CDR3. The CDR3 loop reads CASRQGGSGNTIYF. CDR3 nucleotide sequence: TGTGCCAGCAGGCAAGGGGGTTCTGGAAACACCATATATTTT.

This clone was picked up a small number of times. This chain connects TRBV7-3 to TRBJ2-5; D remains unclear. Trimming took off 5 bases at V and 2 bases at J, with 9 bases between the two ends. CDR3 length equals 13 residues. Germline V gene sequence: CDR1 SGHTA, CDR2 FQGTGA. For the CDR3, the DNA is TGTGCCAGCAGCCCGAGATATCAAGAGACCCAGTACTTC. Its protein product is CASSPRYQETQYF.

This chain links TRBV30 with TRBJ2-5; tentatively, D is TRBD2 (7 bases). Trimming pared 1 base from V and 7 bases from J, leaving 22 bases between. Per germline, CDR1 GTSNPN and CDR2 SVGIG (reference sequence). This CDR3 spans 16 amino acids. CDR3 region: CAWSEGGTPLRGTQYF. CDR3 DNA: TGTGCCTGGAGTGAGGGGGGGACTCCTCTCCGGGGGACCCAGTACTTC.

This sequence joins TRBV5-8 and TRBJ2-7, with D unresolved. Looked up from germline, CDR1 is SGHTS and CDR2 is YDEGEE. This CDR3 contains 12 residues. V lost 3 bases and J 2 bases, leaving 6 bases between the germline ends. DNA of the CDR3: TGTGCCAGCAGCTACACGACCTACGAGCAGTACTTC. It specifies CASSYTTYEQYF.

This clone occurred a few times. The chain couples TRBV13 to TRBJ2-5; unclear D gene. With 0 bases removed from V and 2 bases from J, the gap between germline ends came to 7 bases. CDR1 PRHDT and CDR2 FYEKMQ come from the germline V gene (reference sequence). The CDR3 spans 14 residues. CDR3 loop: CASSLGLSQETQYF. CDR3 DNA sequence: TGTGCCAGCAGCTTAGGACTATCGCAAGAGACCCAGTACTTC.